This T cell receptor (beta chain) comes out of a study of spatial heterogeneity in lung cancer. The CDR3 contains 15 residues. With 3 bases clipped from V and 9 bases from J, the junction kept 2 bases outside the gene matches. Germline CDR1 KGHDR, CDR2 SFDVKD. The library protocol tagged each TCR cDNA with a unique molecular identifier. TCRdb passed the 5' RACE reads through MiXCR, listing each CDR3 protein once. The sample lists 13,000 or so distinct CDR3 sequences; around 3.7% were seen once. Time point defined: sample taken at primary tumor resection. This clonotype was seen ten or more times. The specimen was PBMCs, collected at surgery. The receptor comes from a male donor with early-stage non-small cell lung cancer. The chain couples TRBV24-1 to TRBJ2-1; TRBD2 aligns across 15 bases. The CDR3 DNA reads TGTGCCACCAGTGATGGGACTAGCGGGAGGACTGAGCAGTTCTTC. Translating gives CATSDGTSGRTEQFF.